These 14 T cell receptor beta chains came from one sample sequenced in a study of control samples from healthy donors and cancer patients (dated by TCRdb to the early 2020s). Library preparation used the immunoSEQ multiplex PCR assay. This immuneACCESS table, as held by TCRdb, lists in-frame sequences with V and J called but not all clones. Of the missing ones, under half trace to an unresolved V gene in checked studies; the others have no known cause. A total of tens of thousands of clones appear in this sample, 90% to 95% of them only once. Together, the top ten hold approximately 1.5% of the sample. Sequencing was performed on blood. The receptors stem from a woman in her 30s in good health.

The chain joins TRBV28 to TRBJ1-1; 10 bases fit TRBD1. The junction had 4 bases not matched to a gene; V was cut back by 4 bases and J by 5 bases. Germline CDR1 MDHEN, CDR2 SYDVKM. CDR3 length: 14 amino acids. DNA of the CDR3: TGTGCCAGCAGTTGGACAGGGGGTTTAACTGAAGCTTTCTTT. Translation gives CASSWTGGLTEAFF.

V is TRBV9 and J is TRBJ2-5, with D perhaps matching TRBD1 (6 bases). This CDR3 is 15 amino acids long. Per germline, CDR1 SGDLS and CDR2 YYNGEE. V lost 3 bases to trimming and J lost 7 bases, with 19 bases between them. The DNA for the CDR3 is TGTGCCAGCAGCGCCTTGGACAGAGGCGAAGCGACCCAGTACTTC. It encodes CASSALDRGEATQYF.

The J gene is TRBJ1-4, the V gene TRBV19; 7 nucleotides match TRBD1. V lost 3 bases and J lost 8; bases outside the gene matches: 6. Per germline, CDR1 LNHDA and CDR2 SQIVND (reference sequence). The CDR3 is 14 amino acids. CDR3 coding DNA: TGTGCCAGTAGTATCAGCACAGGGGACGAAAAACTGTTTTTT. Amino acids: CASSISTGDEKLFF.

The V call is TRBV5-8, the J call TRBJ2-5; 8 bases fit TRBD1. Germline loops: CDR1 SGHTS, CDR2 YDEGEE. This CDR3 contains 14 residues. The J segment lost 3 bases and the V segment lost 6 bases, leaving 7 bases of the junction unmatched. The CDR3 nucleotides are TGTGCCAGCACAACCCGGACAGGGAAAGAGACCCAGTACTTC. As protein: CASTTRTGKETQYF.

The chain carries TRBV27 and TRBJ1-5; TRBD1 aligns across 9 bases. This CDR3 contains 14 residues. Unmatched junction bases numbered 6, after V lost 6 bases and J lost 6 bases. CDR1 is MNHEY and CDR2 is SMNVEV in the germline V gene (reference sequence). CDR3 DNA sequence: TGTGCCAGCAGGACAGGGGGTTTTGCTCAGCCCCAGCATTTT. Residues: CASRTGGFAQPQHF.

The rearrangement links TRBV10-2 to TRBJ1-2; D might be TRBD1 (5 bases). Germline lookup yields CDR1 WSHSY and CDR2 SAAADI. V was cut by 2 bases and J by 0 bases, with 16 bases left in between. The CDR3 contains 17 residues. CDR3 coding DNA: TGCGCCAGCAGTGAGGCGGGACTTAATTCAGCTAACTATGGCTACACCTTC. Protein: CASSEAGLNSANYGYTF.

The J gene is TRBJ2-1, the V gene TRBV2; D is perhaps TRBD1 (5 bases). The germline V gene has CDR1 SNHLY and CDR2 FYNNEI. V dropped 6 bases and J dropped 8 bases, with 8 bases sitting between them. The CDR3 runs 11 residues. For the CDR3, the DNA is TGTGCCAGCAGGGGGCCGTATGAGCAGTTCTTC. It translates to CASRGPYEQFF.

The J gene is TRBJ2-5, the V gene TRBV9, with 16 bases that match TRBD2. CDR1 SGDLS and CDR2 YYNGEE come from the germline V gene. V lost 2 bases and J lost 1; bases outside the gene matches: 5. CDR3 length equals 18 residues. This CDR3 is CASSVGTSGGAIQETQYF. CDR3 sequence (DNA): TGTGCCAGCAGCGTGGGGACTAGCGGGGGGGCGATCCAAGAGACCCAGTACTTC.

This rearrangement joins TRBV7-9 to TRBJ2-1, with D unresolved. The CDR3 has 12 amino acids. V dropped 6 bases and J dropped 7 bases, with 10 bases sitting between them. CDR1 and CDR2 from the germline V gene are SEHNR and FQNEAQ (reference sequence). The CDR3 region has the DNA TGTGCCAGCAGACCACCGGTGAATGAGCAGTTCTTC. This gives the protein CASRPPVNEQFF.

This clone has only one observation. J is TRBJ2-7 and V is TRBV7-9; no clear D. The CDR3 length is 15 residues. With 5 bases removed from V and 6 bases from J, the gap between germline ends came to 20 bases. Germline CDR1 SEHNR, CDR2 FQNEAQ (reference sequence). The CDR3 sequence: CASSPWVLEFGEQYF. CDR3 in DNA: TGTGCCAGCAGCCCCTGGGTTTTGGAGTTCGGCGAGCAGTACTTC.

The chain carries TRBV6-5 and TRBJ2-5, with D maybe TRBD2 (6 bases). In germline, CDR1 is MNHEY, CDR2 SVGAGI. V dropped 2 bases and J dropped 2 bases, with 9 bases sitting between them. The CDR3 contains 14 residues. CDR3 protein: CASSYGGEQETQYF. The CDR3 DNA sequence: TGTGCCAGCAGTTACGGAGGGGAACAAGAGACCCAGTACTTC.

The chain recombines TRBV14 with TRBJ2-3, with D hard to call. The CDR3 length is 17 residues. Trimming removed 4 bases at V and 2 bases at J, with 19 bases between. Germline assignment: CDR1 SGHDN and CDR2 FVKESK. CDR3 bases: TGTGCCAGCAGCCCCTCGAGGTCGAGCTTCCTCACAGATACGCAGTATTTT. As protein: CASSPSRSSFLTDTQYF. The entire variable domain, with the rest obtained from reference TRBV14 and TRBJ2-3, is as follows: EAGVTQFPSHSVIEKGQTVTLRCDPISGHDNLYWYRRVMGKEIKFLLHFVKESKQDESGMPNNRFLAERTGGTYSTLKVQPAELEDSGVYFCASSPSRSSFLTDTQYFGPGTRLTVL.

The genes are TRBV13 and TRBJ1-1; D gene unclear. Germline-derived CDR1 and CDR2 are PRHDT and FYEKMQ (reference sequence). V gave up 5 bases and J gave up 1 base, with 11 bases separating them. CDR3 length: 14 amino acids. CDR3 residues: CASSPTPPNTEAFF. DNA for the CDR3: TGTGCCAGCAGCCCCACACCGCCGAACACTGAAGCTTTCTTT.

This clone has a handful of counts. The chain couples TRBV2 to TRBJ1-1, with D perhaps matching TRBD1 (6 bases). The CDR3 spans 11 residues. Germline CDR1 SNHLY, CDR2 FYNNEI. With 4 bases removed from V and 7 bases from J, the gap between germline ends came to 7 bases. This CDR3 reads CASSVTGEAFF. The CDR3, as DNA: TGTGCCAGCAGTGTGACAGGTGAAGCTTTCTTT.